The TCR beta chain described here comes from a study of PD-L1 blockade in urothelial cancer. The germline V gene has CDR1 SGHVS and CDR2 FQNEAQ. Trimming stripped 1 base from V and 4 bases from J, with 10 bases between. The CDR3 totals 14 residues. This sample's time point: pretreatment peripheral blood. TCRdb's copy holds only in-frame clones and misses some; the assay was immunoSEQ multiplex PCR. Of about 55,000 clones listed, roughly 84% were seen once; the top ten hold over 1%. This chain links TRBV7-8 with TRBJ1-1; no firm D call. Source: PBMCs, taken around atezolizumab (anti-PD-L1) treatment. The TCR originated in a man aged 50-59 years with urothelial cancer. The CDR3 here is CASSLGGTGTEAFF. The CDR3, as DNA: TGTGCCAGCAGCTTAGGCGGTACGGGCACTGAAGCTTTCTTT.